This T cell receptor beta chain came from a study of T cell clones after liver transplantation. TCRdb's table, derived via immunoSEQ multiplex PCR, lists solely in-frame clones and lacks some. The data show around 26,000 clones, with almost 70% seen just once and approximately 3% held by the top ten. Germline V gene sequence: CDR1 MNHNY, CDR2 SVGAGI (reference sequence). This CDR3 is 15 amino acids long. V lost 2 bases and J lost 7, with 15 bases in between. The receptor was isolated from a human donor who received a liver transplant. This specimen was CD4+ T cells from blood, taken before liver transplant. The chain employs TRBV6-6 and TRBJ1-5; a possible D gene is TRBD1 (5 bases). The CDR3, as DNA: TGTGCCAGCAGTTACACCAAAGACGGGGCCCAGCCCCAGCATTTT. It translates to CASSYTKDGAQPQHF.